This T cell receptor (beta chain) was observed in a study of OX40 agonist ivuxolimab in advanced cancers. About the study: Patients treated during dose escalation were battling hepatocellular carcinoma, melanoma, renal cell or head and neck cancer. Participants, roughly 80% male, averaged around 64 years of age, ranging from roughly 20 to 79.

Assay: immunoSEQ multiplex PCR; the TCRdb copy retains only in-frame clones and omits some. The sample has 90,000 to 100,000 clones, 89% seen once. Germline V gene lookup returns CDR1 MDHEN and CDR2 SYDVKM. CDR3 length: 14 amino acids. Trimming left V 5 bases short and J 8 bases short, with 15 bases between. The sequenced sample was CD4+ or CD8+ T cells sorted from blood, obtained in a trial of the OX40 agonist ivuxolimab. This receptor was taken from an adult with an advanced solid tumor such as melanoma, head and neck, liver or kidney cancer. The V call is TRBV28, the J call TRBJ2-2, with D possibly matching TRBD2 (5 bases). CDR3 DNA sequence: TGTGCCAGCAGTCCCGACGGACTCTGGGGGGAGCTGTTTTTT. This translates into CASSPDGLWGELFF.